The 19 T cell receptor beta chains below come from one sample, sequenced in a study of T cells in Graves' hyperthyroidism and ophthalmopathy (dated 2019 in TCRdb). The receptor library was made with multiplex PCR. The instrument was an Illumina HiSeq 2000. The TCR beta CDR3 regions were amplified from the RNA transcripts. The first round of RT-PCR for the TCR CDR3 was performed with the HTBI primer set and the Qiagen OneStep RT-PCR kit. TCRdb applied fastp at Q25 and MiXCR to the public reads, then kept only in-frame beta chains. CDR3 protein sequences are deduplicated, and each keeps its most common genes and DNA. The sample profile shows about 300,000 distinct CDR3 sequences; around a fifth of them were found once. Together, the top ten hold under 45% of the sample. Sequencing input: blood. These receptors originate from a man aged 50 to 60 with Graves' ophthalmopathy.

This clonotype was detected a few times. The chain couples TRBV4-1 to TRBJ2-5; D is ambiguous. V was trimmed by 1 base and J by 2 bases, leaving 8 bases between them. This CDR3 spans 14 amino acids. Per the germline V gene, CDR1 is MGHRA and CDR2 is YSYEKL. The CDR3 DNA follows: TGCGCCAGCAGCCAAGCGTCGATTCAAGAGACCCAGTACTTC. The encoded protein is CASSQASIQETQYF.

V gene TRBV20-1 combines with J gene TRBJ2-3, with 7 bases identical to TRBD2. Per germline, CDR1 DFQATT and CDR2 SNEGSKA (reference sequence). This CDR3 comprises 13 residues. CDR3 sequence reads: CSPRLAYADTQYF. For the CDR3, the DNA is TGCAGCCCTAGACTAGCTTACGCAGATACGCAGTATTTT.

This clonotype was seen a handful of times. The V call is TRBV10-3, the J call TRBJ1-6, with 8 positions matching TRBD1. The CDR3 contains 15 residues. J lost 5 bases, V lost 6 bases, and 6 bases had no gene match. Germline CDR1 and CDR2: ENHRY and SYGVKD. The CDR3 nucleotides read TGTGCCATCAGATCGACAGGGGTGGATAATTCACCCCTCCACTTT. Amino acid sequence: CAIRSTGVDNSPLHF.

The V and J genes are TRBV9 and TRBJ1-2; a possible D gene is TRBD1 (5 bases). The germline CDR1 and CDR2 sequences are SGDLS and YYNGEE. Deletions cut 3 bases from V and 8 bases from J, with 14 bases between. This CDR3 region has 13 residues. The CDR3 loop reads CASSGDGSGGYTF. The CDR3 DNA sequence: TGTGCCAGCAGCGGGGACGGGAGTGGAGGCTACACCTTC.

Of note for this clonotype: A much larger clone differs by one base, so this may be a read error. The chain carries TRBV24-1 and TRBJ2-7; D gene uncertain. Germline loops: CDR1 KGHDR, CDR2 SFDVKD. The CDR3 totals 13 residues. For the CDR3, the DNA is TGTGTCACCAGCGAGCGATCCTCCTACGAGCAGTACTTC. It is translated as CVTSERSSYEQYF.

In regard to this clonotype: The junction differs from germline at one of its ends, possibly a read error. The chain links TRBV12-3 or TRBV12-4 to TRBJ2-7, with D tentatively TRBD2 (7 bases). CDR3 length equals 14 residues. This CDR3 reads CASRLGGGPYEQYF. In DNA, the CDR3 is TGTGCCAGCAGATTAGGGGGAGGGCCTTACGAGCAGTACTTC.

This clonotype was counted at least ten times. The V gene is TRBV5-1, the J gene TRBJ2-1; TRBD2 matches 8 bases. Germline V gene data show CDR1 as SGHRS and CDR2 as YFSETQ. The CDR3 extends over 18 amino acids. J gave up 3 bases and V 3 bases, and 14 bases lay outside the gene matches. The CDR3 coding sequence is TGCGCCAGCAGCTCCACTGGGCTAGCGGGCGGCGTCTACAATGAGCAGTTCTTC. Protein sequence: CASSSTGLAGGVYNEQFF.

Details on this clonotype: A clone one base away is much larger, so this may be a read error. The CDR3 region is CSAPGPAGVETQYF. CDR3 nucleotide sequence: TGCAGTGCTCCAGGACCAGCGGGAGTGGAGACCCAGTACTTC. The chain employs TRBV20-1 and TRBJ2-5; 8 nucleotides agree with TRBD2. The CDR3 runs 14 residues. CDR1 is DFQATT and CDR2 is SNEGSKA in the germline V gene (reference sequence). After removal of 5 bases from V and 5 bases from J, the junction contained 10 bases not matched to a gene.

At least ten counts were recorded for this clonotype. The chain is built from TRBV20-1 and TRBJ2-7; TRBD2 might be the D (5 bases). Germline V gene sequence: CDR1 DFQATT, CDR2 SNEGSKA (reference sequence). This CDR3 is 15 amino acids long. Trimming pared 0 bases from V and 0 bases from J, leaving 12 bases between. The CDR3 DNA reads TGCAGTGCTAGAGATCTGGACTCTCCCTCCTACGAGCAGTACTTC. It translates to CSARDLDSPSYEQYF.

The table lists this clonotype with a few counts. CDR3 in amino acids: CSARNPLREGNIQYF. The CDR3 DNA follows: TGCAGTGCTAGGAACCCACTACGGGAGGGAAACATTCAGTACTTC. The V and J genes are TRBV20-1 and TRBJ2-4; TRBD2 matches 8 bases. Germline V CDR1 and CDR2: DFQATT, SNEGSKA (reference sequence). The CDR3 runs to 15 residues. V lost 3 bases to trimming and J lost 6 bases; unmatched junction nucleotides: 10.

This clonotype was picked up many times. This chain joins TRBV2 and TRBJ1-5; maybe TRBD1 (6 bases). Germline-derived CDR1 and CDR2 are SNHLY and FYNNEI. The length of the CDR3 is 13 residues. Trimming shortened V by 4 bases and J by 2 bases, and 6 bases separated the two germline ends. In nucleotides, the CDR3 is TGTGCCAGCAGTGGACAGGGCAATCAGCCCCAGCATTTT. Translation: CASSGQGNQPQHF.

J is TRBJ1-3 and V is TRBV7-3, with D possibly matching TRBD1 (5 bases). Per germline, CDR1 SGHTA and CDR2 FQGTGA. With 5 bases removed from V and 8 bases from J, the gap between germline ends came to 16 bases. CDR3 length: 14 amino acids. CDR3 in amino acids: CASSPGTNGDTIYF. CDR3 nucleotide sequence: TGTGCCAGCAGCCCAGGGACCAACGGAGACACCATATATTTT. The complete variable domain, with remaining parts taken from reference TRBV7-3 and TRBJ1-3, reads GAGVSQTPSNKVTEKGKYVELRCDPISGHTALYWYRQSLGQGPEFLIYFQGTGAADDSGLPNDRFFAVRPEGSVSTLKIQRTERGDSAVYLCASSPGTNGDTIYFGEGSWLTVV.

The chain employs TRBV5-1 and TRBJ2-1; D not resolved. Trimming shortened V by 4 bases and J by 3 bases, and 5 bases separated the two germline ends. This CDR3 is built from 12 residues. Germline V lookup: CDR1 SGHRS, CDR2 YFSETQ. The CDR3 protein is CASSASYNEQFF. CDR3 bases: TGCGCCAGCAGCGCGAGCTACAATGAGCAGTTCTTC.

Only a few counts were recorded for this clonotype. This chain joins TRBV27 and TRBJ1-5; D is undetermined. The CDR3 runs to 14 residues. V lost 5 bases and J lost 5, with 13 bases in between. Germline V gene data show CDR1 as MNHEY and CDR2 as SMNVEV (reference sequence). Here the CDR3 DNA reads TGTGCCAGCAGTCCCGTGAGTTCGGATCAGCCCCAGCATTTT. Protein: CASSPVSSDQPQHF.

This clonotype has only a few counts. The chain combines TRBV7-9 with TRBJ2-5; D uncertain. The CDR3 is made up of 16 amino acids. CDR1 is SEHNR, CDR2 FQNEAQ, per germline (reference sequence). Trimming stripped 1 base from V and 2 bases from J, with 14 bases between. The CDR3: CASSLETPLTQETQYF. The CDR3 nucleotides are TGTGCCAGCAGCTTAGAGACACCCCTAACGCAAGAGACCCAGTACTTC.

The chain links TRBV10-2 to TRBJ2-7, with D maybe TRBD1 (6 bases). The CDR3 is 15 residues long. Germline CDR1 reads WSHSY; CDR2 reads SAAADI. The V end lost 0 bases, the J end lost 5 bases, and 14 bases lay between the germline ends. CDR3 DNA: TGCGCCAGCAGTGAGTCGGCAGGGGCAAGAAACGAGCAGTACTTC. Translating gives CASSESAGARNEQYF.

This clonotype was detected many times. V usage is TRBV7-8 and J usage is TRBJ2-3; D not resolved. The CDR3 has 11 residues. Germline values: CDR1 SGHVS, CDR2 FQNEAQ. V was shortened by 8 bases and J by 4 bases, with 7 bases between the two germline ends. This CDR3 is CASLFSDTQYF. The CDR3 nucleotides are TGTGCCAGCCTCTTTTCAGATACGCAGTATTTT.

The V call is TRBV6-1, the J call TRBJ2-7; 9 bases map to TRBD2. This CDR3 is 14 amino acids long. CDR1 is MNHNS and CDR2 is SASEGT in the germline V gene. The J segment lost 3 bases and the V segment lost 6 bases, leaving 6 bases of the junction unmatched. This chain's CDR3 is CASRVGSGSYEQYF. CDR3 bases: TGTGCCAGCAGGGTCGGTAGCGGGAGCTACGAGCAGTACTTC.

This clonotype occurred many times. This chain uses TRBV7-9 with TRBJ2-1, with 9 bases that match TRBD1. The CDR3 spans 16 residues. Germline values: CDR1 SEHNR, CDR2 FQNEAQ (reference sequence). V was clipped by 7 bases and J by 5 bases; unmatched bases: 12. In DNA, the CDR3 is TGTGCCAGCACCGAGGGCGGGACAGGGAAGAACAATGAGCAGTTCTTC. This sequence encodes CASTEGGTGKNNEQFF.